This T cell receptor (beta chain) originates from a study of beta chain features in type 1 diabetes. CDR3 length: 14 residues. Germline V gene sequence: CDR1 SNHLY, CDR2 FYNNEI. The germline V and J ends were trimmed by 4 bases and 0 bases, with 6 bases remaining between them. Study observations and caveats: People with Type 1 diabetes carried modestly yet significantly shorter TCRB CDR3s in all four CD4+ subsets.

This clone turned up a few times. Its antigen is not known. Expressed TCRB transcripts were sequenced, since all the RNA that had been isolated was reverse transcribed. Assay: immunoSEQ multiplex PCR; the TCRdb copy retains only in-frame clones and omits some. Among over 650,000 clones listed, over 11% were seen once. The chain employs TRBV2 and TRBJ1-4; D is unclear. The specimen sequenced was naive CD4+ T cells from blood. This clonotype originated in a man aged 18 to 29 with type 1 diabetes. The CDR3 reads CASSALTTNEKLFF. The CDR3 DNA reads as TGTGCCAGCAGTGCCCTAACAACTAATGAAAAACTGTTTTTT.